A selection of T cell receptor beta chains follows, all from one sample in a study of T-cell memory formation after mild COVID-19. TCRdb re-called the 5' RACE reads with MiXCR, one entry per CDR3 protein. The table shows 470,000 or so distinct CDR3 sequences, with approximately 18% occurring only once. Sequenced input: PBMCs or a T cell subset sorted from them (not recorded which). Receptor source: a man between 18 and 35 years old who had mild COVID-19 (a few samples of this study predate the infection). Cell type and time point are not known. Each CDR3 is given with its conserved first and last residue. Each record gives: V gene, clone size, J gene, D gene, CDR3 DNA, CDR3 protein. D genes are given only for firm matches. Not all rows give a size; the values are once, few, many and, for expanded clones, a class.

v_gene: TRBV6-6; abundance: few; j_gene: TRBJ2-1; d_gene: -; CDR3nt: TGTGCCAGCAGTTACTCGAAGGTCGGGAACGATGAGCAGTTCTTC; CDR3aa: CASSYSKVGNDEQFF
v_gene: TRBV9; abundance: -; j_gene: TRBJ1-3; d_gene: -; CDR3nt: TGTGCCAGCAGCCCGACCTCCGTGGGACACGGAAACACCATATATTTT; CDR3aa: CASSPTSVGHGNTIYF
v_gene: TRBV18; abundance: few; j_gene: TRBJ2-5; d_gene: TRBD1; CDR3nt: TGTGCCAGCTCACCACGTTCAGCGTGGACAGGCGCAGTCCAAGAGACCCAGTACTTC; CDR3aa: CASSPRSAWTGAVQETQYF
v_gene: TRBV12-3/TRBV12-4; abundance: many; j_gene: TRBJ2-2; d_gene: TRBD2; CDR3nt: TGTGCCAGCAGTTTATCAGCGGGGGGACCAAACACCGGGGAGCTGTTTTTT; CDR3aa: CASSLSAGGPNTGELFF
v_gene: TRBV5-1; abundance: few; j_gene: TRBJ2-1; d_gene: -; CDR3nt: TGCGCCAGCAGCTCCTCGACGGAGCAGTTCTTC; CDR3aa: CASSSSTEQFF
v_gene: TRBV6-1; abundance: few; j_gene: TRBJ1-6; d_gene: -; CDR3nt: TGTGCCAGCAGTGATTGGGATCCGGGTCGTTCACCCCTCCACTTT; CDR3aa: CASSDWDPGRSPLHF
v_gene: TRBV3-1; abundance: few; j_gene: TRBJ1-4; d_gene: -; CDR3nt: TGTGCCAGCAGCCAAGAGTCGAACGGAGGAAAACTGTTTTTT; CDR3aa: CASSQESNGGKLFF
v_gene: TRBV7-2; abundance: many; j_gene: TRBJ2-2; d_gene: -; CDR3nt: TGTGCCAGCAGCCGTTCGTCGGACTACGGGGGCACCGGGGAGCTGTTTTTT; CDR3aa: CASSRSSDYGGTGELFF
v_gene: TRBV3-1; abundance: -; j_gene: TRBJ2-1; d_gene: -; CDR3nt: TGTGCCAGCAGCCAAGTTATGACGGCCCCCGGGGGTGAGCAGTTCTTC; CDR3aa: CASSQVMTAPGGEQFF
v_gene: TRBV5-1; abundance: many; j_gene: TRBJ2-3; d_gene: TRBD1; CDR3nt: TGCGCCAGCAGCGTGGGACAGGGGTCTGGAGATACGCAGTATTTT; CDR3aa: CASSVGQGSGDTQYF
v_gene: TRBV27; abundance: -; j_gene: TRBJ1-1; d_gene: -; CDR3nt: TGTGCCAGCAGACGTCGGGGCTTGGGCACTGAAGCTTTCTTT; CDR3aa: CASRRRGLGTEAFF
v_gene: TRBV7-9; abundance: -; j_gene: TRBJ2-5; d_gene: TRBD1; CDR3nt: TGTGCCAGCAGCCACCGGGACAGGGAGGTTGAGACCCAGTACTTC; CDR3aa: CASSHRDREVETQYF
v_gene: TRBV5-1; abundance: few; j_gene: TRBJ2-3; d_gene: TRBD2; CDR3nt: TGCGCCAGCAGCCCCACTAGCGGGGAAGCAGATACGCAGTATTTT; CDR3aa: CASSPTSGEADTQYF
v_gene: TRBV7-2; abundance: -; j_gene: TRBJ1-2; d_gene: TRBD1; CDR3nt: TGTGCCAGCGCGGGACAGGGCGAATATGGCTACACCTTC; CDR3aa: CASAGQGEYGYTF
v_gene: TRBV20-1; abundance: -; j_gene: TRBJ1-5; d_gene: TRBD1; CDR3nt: TGCAGTGCTACCGCCCAGGGGGCCGCTAGTCAGCCCCAGCATTTT; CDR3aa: CSATAQGAASQPQHF
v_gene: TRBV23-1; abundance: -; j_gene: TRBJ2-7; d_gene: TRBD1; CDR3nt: TGCGCCAGCAGTCACGACAGGGAGACCTACGAGCAGTACTTC; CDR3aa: CASSHDRETYEQYF
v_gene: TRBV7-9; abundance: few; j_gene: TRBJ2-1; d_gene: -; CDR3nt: TGTGCCAGCAGCTTAGACTACAACAATGAGCAGTTCTTC; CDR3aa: CASSLDYNNEQFF
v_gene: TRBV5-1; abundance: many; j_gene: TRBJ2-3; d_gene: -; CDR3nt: TGCGCCAGCAGCTTGGGATGGTCGGGACCCACTGGGGGAGATACGCAGTATTTT; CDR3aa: CASSLGWSGPTGGDTQYF
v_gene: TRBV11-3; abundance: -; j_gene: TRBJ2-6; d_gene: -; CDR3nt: TGTGCCAGCAGCTTCGGCTCTGGGGCCAACGTCCTGACTTTC; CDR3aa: CASSFGSGANVLTF
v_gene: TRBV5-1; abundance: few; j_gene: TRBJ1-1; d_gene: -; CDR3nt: TGCGCCAGCAGCTTGGTCCCAGGGGCTGAAGCTTTCTTT; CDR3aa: CASSLVPGAEAFF
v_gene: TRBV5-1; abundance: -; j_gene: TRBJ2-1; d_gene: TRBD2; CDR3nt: TGCGCCAGCAGGAATTGGTCTAGCGGGGACAATGAGCAGTTCTTC; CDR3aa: CASRNWSSGDNEQFF
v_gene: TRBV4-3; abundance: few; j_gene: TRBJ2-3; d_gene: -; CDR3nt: TGCGCCAGCAGCCAAGATCCGCGGGACCGGCCAGATACGCAGTATTTT; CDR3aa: CASSQDPRDRPDTQYF
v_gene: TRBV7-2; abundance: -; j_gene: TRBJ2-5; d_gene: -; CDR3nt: TGTGCCAGCAGCTTATGGGGGGCGGGTGGAGAGACCCAGTACTTC; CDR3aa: CASSLWGAGGETQYF
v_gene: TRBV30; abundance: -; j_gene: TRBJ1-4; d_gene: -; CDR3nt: TGTGCCTGGACCGCGGTTAATGAAAAACTGTTTTTT; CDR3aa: CAWTAVNEKLFF
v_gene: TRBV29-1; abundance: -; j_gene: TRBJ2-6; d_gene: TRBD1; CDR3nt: TGCAGCGTGGGACAGGGGTCTGGGGCCAACGTCCTGACTTTC; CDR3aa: CSVGQGSGANVLTF
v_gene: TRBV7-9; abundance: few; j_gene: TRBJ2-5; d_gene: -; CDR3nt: TGTGCCAGCAGCCCGCTACCTGGCAGAAACCAAGAGACCCAGTACTTC; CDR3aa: CASSPLPGRNQETQYF
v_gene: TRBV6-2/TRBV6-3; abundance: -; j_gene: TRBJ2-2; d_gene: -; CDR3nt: TGTGCCAGCAGCCCCGGGCCATTAAGAACCGGGGAGCTGTTTTTT; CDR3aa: CASSPGPLRTGELFF
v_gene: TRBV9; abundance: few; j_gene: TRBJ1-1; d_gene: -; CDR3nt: TGTGCCAGCAGCGTAAATGGACACATGAACACTGAAGCTTTCTTT; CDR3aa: CASSVNGHMNTEAFF
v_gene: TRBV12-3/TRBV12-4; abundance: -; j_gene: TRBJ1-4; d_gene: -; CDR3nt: TGTGCCAGCAGCCGACCGGGACACGAGTCGGGAAAACTGTTTTTT; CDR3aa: CASSRPGHESGKLFF